This T cell receptor beta chain was identified during a study of T-cell memory formation after mild COVID-19. Overall study: For the most part, TCR clusters were specific to one donor.

TCRdb re-analysed the 5' RACE reads in MiXCR, keeping a single row per CDR3 protein. In the table there are 300,000 to 350,000 distinct CDR3 sequences, just under 20% of which are singletons. The germline V gene has CDR1 LGHNA and CDR2 YSLEER. V lost 1 base and J 0 bases, leaving 7 bases between the germline ends. The length of the CDR3 is 16 residues. This sequence originates from a man in his late teens or twenties who had mild COVID-19 (a few samples of this study predate the infection). Cell type and time point are not known. Input material: PBMCs or a T cell subset sorted from them (not recorded which). The chain is built from TRBV4-3 and TRBJ1-6; D gene unclear. Written as DNA, the CDR3 is TGCGCCAGCAGCCAAGCCAGGAGCTCCTATAATTCACCCCTCCACTTT. Translated, it gives CASSQARSSYNSPLHF.